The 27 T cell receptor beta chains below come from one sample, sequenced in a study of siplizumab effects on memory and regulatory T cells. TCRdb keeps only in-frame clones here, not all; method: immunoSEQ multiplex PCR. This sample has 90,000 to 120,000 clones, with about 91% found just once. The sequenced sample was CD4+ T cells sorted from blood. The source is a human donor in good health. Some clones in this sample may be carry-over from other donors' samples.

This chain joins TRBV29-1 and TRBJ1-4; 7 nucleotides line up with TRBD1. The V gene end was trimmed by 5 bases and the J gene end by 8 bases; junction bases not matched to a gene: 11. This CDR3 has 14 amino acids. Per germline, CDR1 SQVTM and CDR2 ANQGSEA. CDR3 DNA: TGCAGCGTTACCCACAGGGGCCGAGGAGAAAAACTGTTTTTT. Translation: CSVTHRGRGEKLFF.

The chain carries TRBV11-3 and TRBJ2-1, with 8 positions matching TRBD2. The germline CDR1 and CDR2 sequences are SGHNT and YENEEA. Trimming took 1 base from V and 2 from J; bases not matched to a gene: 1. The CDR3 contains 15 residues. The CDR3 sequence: CASSLASGPYNEQFF. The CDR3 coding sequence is TGTGCCAGCAGCTTAGCTAGCGGGCCCTACAATGAGCAGTTCTTC.

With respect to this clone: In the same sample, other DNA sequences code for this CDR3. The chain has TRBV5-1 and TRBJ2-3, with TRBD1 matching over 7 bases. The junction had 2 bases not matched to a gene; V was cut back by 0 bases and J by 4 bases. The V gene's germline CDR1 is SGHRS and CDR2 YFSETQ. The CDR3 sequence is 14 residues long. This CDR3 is CASSLGQGADTQYF. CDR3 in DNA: TGCGCCAGCAGCTTGGGACAGGGCGCAGATACGCAGTATTTT.

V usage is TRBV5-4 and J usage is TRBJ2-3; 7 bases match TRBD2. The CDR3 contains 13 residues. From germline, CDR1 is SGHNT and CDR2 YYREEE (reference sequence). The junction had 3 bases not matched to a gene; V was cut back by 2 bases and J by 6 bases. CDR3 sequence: CASSFAGGDTQYF. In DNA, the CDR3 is TGTGCCAGCAGCTTCGCCGGGGGGGATACGCAGTATTTT.

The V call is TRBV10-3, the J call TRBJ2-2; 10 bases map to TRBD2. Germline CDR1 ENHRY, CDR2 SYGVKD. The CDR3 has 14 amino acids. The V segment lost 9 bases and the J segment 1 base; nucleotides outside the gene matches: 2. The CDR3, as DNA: TGTGCCATGACTAGCGGGTGGAACACCGGGGAGCTGTTTTTT. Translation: CAMTSGWNTGELFF.

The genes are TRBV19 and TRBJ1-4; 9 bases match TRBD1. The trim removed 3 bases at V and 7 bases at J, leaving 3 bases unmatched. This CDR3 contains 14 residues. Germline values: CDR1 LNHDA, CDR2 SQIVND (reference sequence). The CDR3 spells CASSITGGAEKLFF. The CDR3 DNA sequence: TGTGCCAGTAGTATCACAGGGGGCGCTGAAAAACTGTTTTTT.

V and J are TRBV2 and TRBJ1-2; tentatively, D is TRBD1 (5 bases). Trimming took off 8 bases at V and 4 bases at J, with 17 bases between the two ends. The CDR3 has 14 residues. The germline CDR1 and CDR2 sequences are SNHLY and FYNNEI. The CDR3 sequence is CASGRESQRYGYTF. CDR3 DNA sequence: TGTGCCAGCGGCAGGGAGTCCCAACGCTATGGCTACACCTTC.

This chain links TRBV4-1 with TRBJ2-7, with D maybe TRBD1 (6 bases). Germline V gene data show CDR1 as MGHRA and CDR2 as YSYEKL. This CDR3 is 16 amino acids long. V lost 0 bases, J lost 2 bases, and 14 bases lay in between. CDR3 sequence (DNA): TGCGCCAGCAGCCAAGATAGAGGGACAAAAGCCTACGAGCAGTACTTC. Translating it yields CASSQDRGTKAYEQYF.

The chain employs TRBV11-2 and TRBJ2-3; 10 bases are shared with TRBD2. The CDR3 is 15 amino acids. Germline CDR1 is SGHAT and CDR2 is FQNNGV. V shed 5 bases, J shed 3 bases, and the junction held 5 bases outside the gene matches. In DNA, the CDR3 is TGTGCCAGCAGCACCGGGACTAGCGTAACAGATACGCAGTATTTT. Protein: CASSTGTSVTDTQYF.

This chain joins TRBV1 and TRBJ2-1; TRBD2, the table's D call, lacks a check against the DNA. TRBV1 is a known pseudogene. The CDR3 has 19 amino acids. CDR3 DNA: TGCACCAGCAGCCAAGTGTGGCTAGCCTTCCACAGCTCCTACAATGAGCAGTTCTTC. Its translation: CTSSQVWLAFHSSYNEQFF.

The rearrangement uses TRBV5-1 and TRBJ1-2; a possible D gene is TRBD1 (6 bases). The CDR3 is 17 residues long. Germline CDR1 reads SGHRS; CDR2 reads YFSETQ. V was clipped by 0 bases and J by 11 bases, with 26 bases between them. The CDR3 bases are TGCGCCAGCAGCTTGGCCCCGTCGAGGGGGAGCACTATGCGATACACCTTC. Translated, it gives CASSLAPSRGSTMRYTF.

The CDR3 nucleotides are TGTGCCAGTAGTCTCCTTCTCGCGGGGGAAGAGACCCAGTACTTC. Its protein is CASSLLLAGEETQYF. This chain uses TRBV19 with TRBJ2-5, with 7 bases matching TRBD2. V dropped 5 bases and J dropped 3; count of bases not matched to a gene: 9. From germline, CDR1 is LNHDA and CDR2 SQIVND (reference sequence). The CDR3 sequence is 15 residues long.

The CDR3 bases are TGTGCCAGTAGTATTGTTGGGGGGCGGAAAAATCAGCCCCAGCATTTT. It codes for CASSIVGGRKNQPQHF. The rearrangement links TRBV19 to TRBJ1-5, with a tentative D call TRBD1 (6 bases). Per germline, CDR1 LNHDA and CDR2 SQIVND (reference sequence). Trimming removed 3 bases from V and 4 bases from J, with 16 bases in between. The CDR3 is 16 amino acids.

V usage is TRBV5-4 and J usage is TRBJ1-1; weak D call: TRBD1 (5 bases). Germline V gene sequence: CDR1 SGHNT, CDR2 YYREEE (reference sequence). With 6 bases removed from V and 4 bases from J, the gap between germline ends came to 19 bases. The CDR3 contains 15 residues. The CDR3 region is CASTWGGGRGTEAFF. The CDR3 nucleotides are TGTGCCAGCACTTGGGGTGGAGGGAGGGGCACTGAAGCTTTCTTT.

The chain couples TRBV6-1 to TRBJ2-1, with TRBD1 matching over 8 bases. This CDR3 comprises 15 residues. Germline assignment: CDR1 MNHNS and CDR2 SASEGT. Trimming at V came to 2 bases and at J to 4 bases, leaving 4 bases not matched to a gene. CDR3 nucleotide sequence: TGTGCCAGCAGTGAACAGGGGGCTCAATACAATGAGCAGTTCTTC. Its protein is CASSEQGAQYNEQFF.

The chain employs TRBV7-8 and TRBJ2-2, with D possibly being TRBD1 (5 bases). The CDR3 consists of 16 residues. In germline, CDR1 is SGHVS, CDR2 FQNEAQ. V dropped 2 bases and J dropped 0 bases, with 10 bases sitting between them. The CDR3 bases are TGTGCCAGCAGCTTATTGCAGGGATCGAACACCGGGGAGCTGTTTTTT. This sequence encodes CASSLLQGSNTGELFF. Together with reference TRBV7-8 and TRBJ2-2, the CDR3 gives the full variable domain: GAGVSQSPRYKVAKRGQDVALRCDPISGHVSLFWYQQALGQGPEFLTYFQNEAQLDKSGLPSDRFFAERPEGSVSTLKIQRTQQEDSAVYLCASSLLQGSNTGELFFGEGSRLTVL.

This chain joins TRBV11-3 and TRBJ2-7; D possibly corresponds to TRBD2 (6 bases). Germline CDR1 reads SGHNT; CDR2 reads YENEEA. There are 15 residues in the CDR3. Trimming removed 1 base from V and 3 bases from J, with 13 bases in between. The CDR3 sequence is CASSLGSGAFYEQYF. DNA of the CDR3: TGTGCCAGCAGCTTAGGTAGCGGAGCATTCTACGAGCAGTACTTC.

This CDR3 is CASSGAILFLNTEAFF. The DNA for the CDR3 is TGTGCCAGTAGTGGGGCCATCCTCTTCTTGAACACTGAAGCTTTCTTT. The chain carries TRBV19 and TRBJ1-1, with TRBD1 as a possible D gene (5 bases). The CDR3 consists of 16 residues. The germline CDR1 and CDR2 sequences are LNHDA and SQIVND (reference sequence). V lost 5 bases to trimming and J lost 0 bases, with 16 bases between them.

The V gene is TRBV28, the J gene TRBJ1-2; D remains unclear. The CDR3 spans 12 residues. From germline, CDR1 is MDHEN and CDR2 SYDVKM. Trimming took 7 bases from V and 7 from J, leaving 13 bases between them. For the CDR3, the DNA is TGTGCCAGCATCAGACCTGAGGGTGGCTACACCTTC. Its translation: CASIRPEGGYTF.

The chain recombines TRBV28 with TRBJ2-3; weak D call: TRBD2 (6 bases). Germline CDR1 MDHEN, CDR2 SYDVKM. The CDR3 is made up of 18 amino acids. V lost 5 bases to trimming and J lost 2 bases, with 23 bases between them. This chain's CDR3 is CASSTRSPSGVSTDTQYF. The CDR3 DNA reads TGTGCCAGCAGTACCCGGTCCCCCTCGGGAGTATCCACAGATACGCAGTATTTT.

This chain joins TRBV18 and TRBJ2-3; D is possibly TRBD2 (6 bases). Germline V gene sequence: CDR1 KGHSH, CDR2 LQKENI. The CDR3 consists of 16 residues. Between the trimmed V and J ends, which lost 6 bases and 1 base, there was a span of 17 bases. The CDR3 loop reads CASSRRDSVGTDTQYF. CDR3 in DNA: TGTGCCAGCTCCCGCCGGGACTCCGTAGGCACAGATACGCAGTATTTT.

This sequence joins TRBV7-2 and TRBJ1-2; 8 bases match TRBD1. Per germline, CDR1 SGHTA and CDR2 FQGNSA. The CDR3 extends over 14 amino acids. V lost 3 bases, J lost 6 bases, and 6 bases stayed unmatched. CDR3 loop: CASSLDRVRDGYTF. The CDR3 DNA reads TGTGCCAGCAGCTTGGACAGGGTTCGTGATGGCTACACCTTC.

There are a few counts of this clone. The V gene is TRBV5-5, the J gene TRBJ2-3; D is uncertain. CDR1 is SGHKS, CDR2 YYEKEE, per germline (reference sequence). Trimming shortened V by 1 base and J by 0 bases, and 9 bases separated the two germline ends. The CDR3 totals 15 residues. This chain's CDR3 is CASSLQNPSTDTQYF. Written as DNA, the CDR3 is TGTGCCAGCAGCTTGCAGAATCCTAGCACAGATACGCAGTATTTT.

The CDR3 loop is CASSWELTDTQYF. CDR3 coding DNA: TGTGCCAGCAGTTGGGAATTGACAGATACGCAGTATTTT. The gene calls are TRBV2 and TRBJ2-3; D is unclear. The V gene's germline CDR1 is SNHLY and CDR2 FYNNEI. The length of the CDR3 is 13 residues. V lost 5 bases and J lost 3, with 9 bases in between.

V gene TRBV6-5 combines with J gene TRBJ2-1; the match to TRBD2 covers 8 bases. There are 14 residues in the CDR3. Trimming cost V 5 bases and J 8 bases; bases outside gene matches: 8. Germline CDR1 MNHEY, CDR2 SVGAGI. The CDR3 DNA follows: TGTGCCAGCAGTACCCGACTAGCGCGGGATGAGCAGTTCTTC. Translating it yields CASSTRLARDEQFF.

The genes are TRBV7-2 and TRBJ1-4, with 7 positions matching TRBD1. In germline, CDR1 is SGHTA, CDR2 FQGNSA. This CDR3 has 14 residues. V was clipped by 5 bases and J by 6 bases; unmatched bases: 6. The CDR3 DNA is TGTGCCAGCAGCCTGGGACAGAAGGATGAAAAACTGTTTTTT. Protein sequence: CASSLGQKDEKLFF.

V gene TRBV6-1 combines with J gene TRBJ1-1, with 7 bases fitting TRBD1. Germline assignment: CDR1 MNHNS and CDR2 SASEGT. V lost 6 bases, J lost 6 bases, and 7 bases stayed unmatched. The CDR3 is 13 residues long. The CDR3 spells CASRGTDRAEAFF. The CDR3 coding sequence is TGTGCCAGCAGAGGGACAGACAGAGCTGAAGCTTTCTTT.